The clone carrying this T cell receptor beta chain was detected ten times or more. Its antigen is not known. The sample originates from a study of T-cell reconstitution after alpha-beta-depleted transplantation in children. Library preparation (for TCRbeta) was performed with unique molecular identifiers. TCRdb fed the PCR reads into MiXCR, producing one record per CDR3 protein. The sample contains roughly 30,000 distinct CDR3 sequences, about 6% of which appear only once. The trim removed 5 bases at V and 2 bases at J, leaving 8 bases unmatched. The CDR3 extends over 17 amino acids. Germline CDR1 and CDR2: SEHNR and FQNEAQ (reference sequence). The study's findings and limits: Expanded graft clones numbering several hundred reportedly gave rise to alpha-beta T cells about two months after transplant. Once a year had passed after transplant, T-cell counts and diversity came mostly from newly produced T cells.

The gene calls are TRBV7-9 and TRBJ2-4, with 11 bases fitting TRBD1. Specimen: peripheral blood, collected 60 days after TCRalphabeta/CD19-depleted stem cell transplant. This TCR came from a child less than two years old who had a stem cell transplant for acute myeloid leukemia, so the T cells may come from the graft donor. CDR3 in DNA: TGTGCCAGCAGCGCGGACAGGGGGCCACGAACCAAAAACATTCAGTACTTC. Amino acids: CASSADRGPRTKNIQYF.